The 5 T cell receptor beta chains below come from one sample, sequenced in a study of cytomegalovirus exposure and HLA in healthy donors. Vbeta (60) and Jbeta (13) primers were used in the PCR. The data were produced by immunoSEQ multiplex PCR, yet TCRdb's version contains in-frame clones alone and is incomplete. The sample shows tens of thousands of clones, about 70% of them seen only once. The sequenced material came from PBMCs. These receptors all come from a man aged 40-50 years in good health and CMV-seropositive.

The rearrangement uses TRBV5-4 and TRBJ2-7; D is uncertain. This CDR3 comprises 13 residues. CDR1 is SGHNT and CDR2 is YYREEE in the germline V gene (reference sequence). Trimming cost V 2 bases and J 6 bases, with 12 bases left between them. The CDR3 sequence: CASSFDFEVEQYF. DNA of the CDR3: TGTGCCAGCAGCTTCGATTTTGAGGTCGAGCAGTACTTC.

The chain combines TRBV10-3 with TRBJ1-1; TRBD1 might be the D (5 bases). Trimming stripped 3 bases from V and 4 bases from J, with 12 bases between. The CDR3 is 14 residues long. The germline V gene has CDR1 ENHRY and CDR2 SYGVKD. The CDR3 nucleotides read TGTGCCATCAGTGAAATTCTGGGGGGCACTGAAGCTTTCTTT. This translates into CAISEILGGTEAFF.

This clone was detected only a few times. The CDR3 sequence: CASSLAGGPGEQFF. The CDR3 DNA reads TGTGCCAGCAGCCTAGCGGGAGGGCCTGGTGAGCAGTTCTTC. This chain connects TRBV6-6 to TRBJ2-1; 12 bases fit TRBD2. The CDR3 extends over 14 amino acids. CDR1 and CDR2 (germline): MNHNY, SVGAGI (reference sequence). The trim removed 6 bases at V and 9 bases at J, leaving 6 bases unmatched.

Judged by abundance, this clone is medium-sized (0.01 to 0.1%). The chain employs TRBV6-1 and TRBJ1-1; tentatively, D is TRBD1 (5 bases). Germline CDR1 MNHNS, CDR2 SASEGT. The CDR3 length is 15 residues. With 5 bases removed from V and 0 bases from J, the gap between germline ends came to 13 bases. As DNA, the CDR3 is TGTGCCAGCAGTATCGGAGGGGCAGTGAACACTGAAGCTTTCTTT. It is translated as CASSIGGAVNTEAFF.

The chain links TRBV6-5 to TRBJ1-1; no definite D call. The CDR3 runs 13 residues. Between the trimmed V and J ends, which lost 0 bases and 8 bases, there was a span of 10 bases. The germline gives CDR1 MNHEY, CDR2 SVGAGI. This CDR3 reads CASSYSIRGEAFF. CDR3 in DNA: TGTGCCAGCAGTTACTCGATCCGAGGCGAAGCTTTCTTT.